This passage covers 2 T cell receptor beta chains from one sample sequenced in a study of cytomegalovirus exposure and HLA in healthy donors. PCR employed 60 Vbeta and 13 Jbeta primers. Clones were read by immunoSEQ multiplex PCR, and TCRdb kept only the in-frame ones, dropping some. The sample holds about 86,000 clones, around 71% seen once. Sequenced: PBMCs. These TCRs come from a man aged 60-69 years in good health and CMV-seronegative.

This chain uses TRBV5-1 with TRBJ2-2, with TRBD2 matching over 8 bases. Germline CDR1 is SGHRS and CDR2 is YFSETQ. J lost 2 bases, V lost 7 bases, and 7 bases had no gene match. This CDR3 spans 15 amino acids. The CDR3 DNA sequence: TGCGCCAGCCGCGTTAGCGGGACCAACACCGGGGAGCTGTTTTTT. Translating gives CASRVSGTNTGELFF.

To note about this clone: Within the sample, other DNA sequences also encode this same CDR3. The V and J genes are TRBV29-1 and TRBJ2-3, with 7 bases matching TRBD2. This CDR3 is built from 13 residues. The germline V gene has CDR1 SQVTM and CDR2 ANQGSEA. V lost 4 bases and J lost 0; bases outside the gene matches: 1. CDR3 in DNA: TGCAGCGTTGTCGGGAGGAGCACAGATACGCAGTATTTT. This codes for CSVVGRSTDTQYF.